This passage covers 22 T cell receptor beta chains from one sample sequenced in a study of human T cells and chemical hapten exposure. From the RACE reads, TCRdb called clonotypes with MiXCR, one entry per CDR3 protein. The top ten clones hold 8% to 9% of a sample with nearly 350,000 distinct CDR3 sequences, around 7% of them seen once. Time point of the sample: patch test 1, 2 weeks after DPC sensitization. Treatment in this sample: therapeutic diphenylcyclopropenone sensitization with weekly scalp DPC. The input for sequencing was whole blood, taken in connection with sensitization to the hapten diphenylcyclopropenone (DPC). The source is a woman aged 18-35 years with alopecia areata. Some clones in this sample may be carry-over from other donors' samples.

This clonotype was counted only a few times. J is TRBJ1-2 and V is TRBV10-3; D might be TRBD1 (5 bases). The CDR3 is 14 amino acids. Per the germline V gene, CDR1 is ENHRY and CDR2 is SYGVKD. The V end was cut by 6 bases, the J end by 8 bases, with 19 bases between. The CDR3 spells CAISGQGTQLGYTF. The CDR3 DNA reads as TGTGCCATCAGCGGGCAGGGTACACAACTGGGCTACACCTTC.

The table lists this clonotype with many counts. The V call is TRBV19, the J call TRBJ2-5; 7 bases agree with TRBD2. Germline CDR1 reads LNHDA; CDR2 reads SQIVND (reference sequence). The junction had 6 bases not matched to a gene; V was cut back by 10 bases and J by 1 base. CDR3 length equals 13 residues. CDR3 DNA: TGTGCCACCGGTCTAGCGGCCCAAGAGACCCAGTACTTC. It encodes CATGLAAQETQYF. Drawing the rest from reference TRBV19 and TRBJ2-5, the complete variable domain is DGGITQSPKYLFRKEGQNVTLSCEQNLNHDAMYWYRQDPGQGLRLIYYSQIVNDFQKGDIAEGYSVSREKKESFPLTVTSAQKNPTAFYLCATGLAAQETQYFGPGTRLLVL.

The genes are TRBV24-1 and TRBJ2-3, with D uncertain. This CDR3 region has 14 residues. Germline CDR1 reads KGHDR; CDR2 reads SFDVKD. The V and J ends lost 3 bases and 7 bases respectively, with 13 bases between them. CDR3 in amino acids: CATSDVGSANTQYF. The CDR3 DNA sequence: TGTGCCACCAGTGATGTAGGGTCCGCAAATACGCAGTATTTT.

In this sample, this clonotype turned up many times. The J gene is TRBJ1-5, the V gene TRBV20-1, with D perhaps matching TRBD1 (6 bases). Trimming removed 6 bases at V and 7 bases at J, with 16 bases between. This CDR3 is built from 13 residues. The germline V gene encodes CDR1 DFQATT and CDR2 SNEGSKA (reference sequence). This chain's CDR3 is CSAKSTGLQPQHF. The CDR3 nucleotides are TGCAGTGCCAAGAGCACAGGGTTGCAGCCCCAGCATTTT.

The CDR3 DNA reads TGTGCCAGCAGCCCTGGACGGATACGAGCCCTCACAGATACGCAGTATTTT. It codes for CASSPGRIRALTDTQYF. The chain uses TRBV7-6 and TRBJ2-3; no reliable D call. CDR1 SGHVS and CDR2 FNYEAQ come from the germline V gene. With 5 bases removed from V and 2 bases from J, the gap between germline ends came to 20 bases. This CDR3 spans 17 amino acids.

This clonotype was seen a few times. The chain couples TRBV29-1 to TRBJ2-5; D gene unclear. This CDR3 is built from 13 residues. V lost 1 base and J 5 bases, leaving 11 bases between the germline ends. Germline CDR1 and CDR2: SQVTM and ANQGSEA. CDR3 sequence: CSVEVATSETQYF. The CDR3 DNA follows: TGCAGCGTTGAAGTGGCTACTTCGGAGACCCAGTACTTC.

The table lists this clonotype with a few counts. The chain is built from TRBV20-1 and TRBJ2-1; D is uncertain. The CDR3 runs 14 residues. CDR1 is DFQATT, CDR2 SNEGSKA, per germline (reference sequence). V was clipped by 5 bases and J by 0 bases, with 11 bases between them. This CDR3 reads CSADSIGSYNEQFF. CDR3 in DNA: TGCAGTGCTGATAGTATAGGCTCCTACAATGAGCAGTTCTTC.

This rearrangement joins TRBV19 to TRBJ2-1; 7 bases agree with TRBD2. This CDR3 has 14 amino acids. J was trimmed by 8 bases and V by 6 bases; bases with no gene match: 10. CDR1 LNHDA and CDR2 SQIVND come from the germline V gene (reference sequence). DNA for the CDR3: TGTGCCAGTAGGGGGGGGACCGACCGGGATGAGCAGTTCTTC. Its protein product is CASRGGTDRDEQFF. Complete variable domain (other parts from reference TRBV19 and TRBJ2-1): DGGITQSPKYLFRKEGQNVTLSCEQNLNHDAMYWYRQDPGQGLRLIYYSQIVNDFQKGDIAEGYSVSREKKESFPLTVTSAQKNPTAFYLCASRGGTDRDEQFFGPGTRLTVL.

This clonotype was counted at least ten times. The chain links TRBV5-1 to TRBJ2-1; 7 positions agree with TRBD1. V shed 2 bases, J shed 4 bases, and the junction held 3 bases outside the gene matches. This CDR3 comprises 14 residues. In germline, CDR1 is SGHRS, CDR2 YFSETQ. CDR3 protein: CASSFGQEYNEQFF. The DNA of the CDR3 is TGCGCCAGCAGCTTCGGACAGGAGTACAATGAGCAGTTCTTC.

This clonotype was recorded a few times. The rearrangement joins TRBV7-2 to TRBJ2-5; 8 bases line up with TRBD2. CDR3 length equals 16 residues. Germline V gene data show CDR1 as SGHTA and CDR2 as FQGNSA. V lost 2 bases and J lost 3; bases outside the gene matches: 8. The CDR3 reads CASSLSLAGAKETQYF. DNA of the CDR3: TGTGCCAGCAGCTTAAGCCTAGCGGGCGCCAAAGAGACCCAGTACTTC.

The rearrangement uses TRBV5-1 and TRBJ2-3; TRBD2 matches at 11 bases. Germline-derived CDR1 and CDR2 are SGHRS and YFSETQ. This CDR3 is 16 amino acids long. Trimming took 5 bases from V and 2 from J; bases not matched to a gene: 7. The CDR3 DNA is TGCGCCAGCAGGGCCGGGACTAGCGGAGCCACAGATACGCAGTATTTT. Protein product: CASRAGTSGATDTQYF.

This clonotype has only a few counts. The rearrangement joins TRBV20-1 to TRBJ1-1; perhaps TRBD1 as D (5 bases). Trimming took off 4 bases at V and 6 bases at J, with 21 bases between the two ends. CDR1 and CDR2 (germline): DFQATT, SNEGSKA (reference sequence). The CDR3 spans 15 residues. The CDR3 DNA reads TGCAGTGCTAAGAACGTCGGGGCCGGGCGTTCTGAAGCTTTCTTT. As protein: CSAKNVGAGRSEAFF.

The chain carries TRBV25-1 and TRBJ1-1; the D is unclear. This CDR3 has 13 amino acids. Germline V gene lookup returns CDR1 MGHDK and CDR2 SYGVNS. Trimming pared 4 bases from V and 5 bases from J, leaving 11 bases between. CDR3: CASSVPGRTEAFF. As DNA, the CDR3 is TGTGCCAGCAGTGTTCCGGGGAGGACTGAAGCTTTCTTT.

The rearrangement joins TRBV7-2 to TRBJ2-5; D tentatively fits TRBD1 or TRBD2 (5 bases each). V shed 1 base and J shed 5 bases, with 11 bases lying between them. This CDR3 has 14 amino acids. The germline CDR1 and CDR2 sequences are SGHTA and FQGNSA. The CDR3 DNA is TGTGCCAGCAGCTTAGGGGACCGGAGGGAGACCCAGTACTTC. This gives the protein CASSLGDRRETQYF.

This clonotype has only a few counts. The chain is built from TRBV12-3 or TRBV12-4 and TRBJ2-2; D gene unclear. The CDR3 is 13 amino acids. V shed 1 base and J shed 6 bases, with 6 bases lying between them. The CDR3 DNA sequence: TGTGCCAGCAGTTTAGACTCCTCCGGGGAGCTGTTTTTT. This encodes CASSLDSSGELFF.

This clonotype was counted at least ten times. The V gene is TRBV7-2, the J gene TRBJ2-3, with D perhaps TRBD2 (6 bases). Trimming cost V 0 bases and J 6 bases, with 7 bases left between them. Germline V CDR1 and CDR2: SGHTA, FQGNSA. CDR3 length: 13 residues. The CDR3 is CASSLAGLDTQYF. The CDR3 region has the DNA TGTGCCAGCAGCTTAGCGGGACTGGATACGCAGTATTTT.

The chain recombines TRBV12-3 or TRBV12-4 with TRBJ1-2; 8 bases are a match to TRBD1. The CDR3 consists of 13 residues. Germline trimming cut 6 bases from V and 4 bases from J; bases unmatched to any gene: 4. CDR3 bases: TGTGCCAGCAGCCACGGACAGGGCTATGGCTACACCTTC. Translation gives CASSHGQGYGYTF.

This clonotype was counted many times. The chain combines TRBV18 with TRBJ2-1; no clear D gene. Germline V gene data show CDR1 as KGHSH and CDR2 as LQKENI. V lost 0 bases, J lost 6 bases, and 9 bases lay in between. The CDR3 loop spans 14 amino acids. The CDR3 loop reads CASSPPSDSNEQFF. The CDR3, as DNA: TGTGCCAGCTCACCACCGAGTGATTCCAATGAGCAGTTCTTC.

Many counts were recorded for this clonotype. The V call is TRBV24-1, the J call TRBJ2-1; D perhaps matches TRBD2 (6 bases). The CDR3 loop spans 16 amino acids. Per germline, CDR1 KGHDR and CDR2 SFDVKD. V lost 5 bases to trimming and J lost 0 bases, with 13 bases between them. CDR3 sequence reads: CATSVMLGSSYNEQFF. DNA of the CDR3: TGTGCCACCAGTGTCATGCTCGGGAGCTCCTACAATGAGCAGTTCTTC.

This clonotype was detected ten times or more. In DNA form, the CDR3 reads TGCAGTGCTATCCCCGGGGGGGGCTATAGCAATCAGCCCCAGCATTTT. It translates to CSAIPGGGYSNQPQHF. The gene calls are TRBV20-1 and TRBJ1-5; D is perhaps TRBD1 (6 bases). This CDR3 is 16 amino acids long. The V gene's germline CDR1 is DFQATT and CDR2 SNEGSKA (reference sequence). Trimming cost V 4 bases and J 0 bases, with 16 bases left between them.

This clonotype was observed a handful of times. V gene TRBV20-1 combines with J gene TRBJ2-7; TRBD2 agrees at 9 bases. Germline V gives CDR1 DFQATT, CDR2 SNEGSKA (reference sequence). CDR3 length equals 14 residues. With 4 bases clipped from V and 2 bases from J, the junction kept 6 bases outside the gene matches. The CDR3 DNA reads as TGCAGTGCTACCGGGACTAGCTCTCCCTACGAGCAGTACTTC. Protein sequence: CSATGTSSPYEQYF.

The rearrangement uses TRBV15 and TRBJ2-1, with D tentatively TRBD1 (8 bases). Trimming shortened V by 4 bases and J by 2 bases, and 12 bases separated the two germline ends. Germline V CDR1 and CDR2: LNHNV, YYDKDF (reference sequence). This CDR3 comprises 15 residues. CDR3 nucleotides: TGTGCCACCAGCACTACAGGGGGGGCCTACAATGAGCAGTTCTTC. Its protein is CATSTTGGAYNEQFF.